This T cell receptor (beta chain) is drawn from a study of post-analysis software for immune sequencing data. Background on the study: Multiple sclerosis in the patients followed relapsing-remitting, secondary progressive and progressive-relapsing courses.

The CDR3 spans 15 residues. Trimming took 1 base from V and 4 from J; bases not matched to a gene: 7. Germline loops: CDR1 GTSNPN, CDR2 SVGIG (reference sequence). About this clonotype itself: Its antigen remains unidentified.

Study-level results: Controls had lower frequencies than patients of four or five TRBV segments, which included TRBV5-6, TRBV5-1 and TRBV20-1. Multiple sclerosis patients showed significantly lower normalized Chao1 diversity than controls did. Strong co-clustering by F measure linked samples that shared a preparation batch.

Included in the TCR beta cDNA libraries were unique molecular identifiers. T cells numbering 1 to 10 million gave rise to roughly 0.5 million cDNA molecules. Via MiXCR, TCRdb re-called the PCR reads, giving one row per CDR3 protein. Here the sample spans 600,000 to 750,000 distinct CDR3 sequences, approximately 59% being singletons. The receptor's source is a girl aged 2 to 10 with multiple sclerosis. The sequenced material came from blood. The V gene is TRBV30, the J gene TRBJ1-2; 9 positions agree with TRBD1. This chain's CDR3 is CAWSAGTGSSYGYTF. CDR3 sequence (DNA): TGTGCCTGGAGTGCCGGGACAGGGAGTTCCTATGGCTACACCTTC.